This T cell receptor (beta chain) is from a study of blood T cell repertoires in COVID-19. The data were produced by immunoSEQ multiplex PCR, yet TCRdb's version contains in-frame clones alone and is incomplete. The table records under 500,000 clones, about 89% of them present only once. The CDR3 contains 15 residues. The ends were cut back, 1 base at V and 3 bases at J, with 13 bases in the middle. CDR1 and CDR2 (germline): SEHNR, FQNEAQ (reference sequence). The clonotype originates from a woman in her thirties with acute or convalescent COVID-19. The J gene is TRBJ2-7, the V gene TRBV7-9; D is possibly TRBD2 (6 bases). Material for sequencing was peripheral blood. This CDR3 is CASSLERSGFYEQYF. The CDR3, as DNA: TGTGCCAGCAGCTTAGAGAGGAGCGGGTTCTACGAGCAGTACTTC.